These T cell receptor beta chains were read from a single sample in a study of cytomegalovirus exposure and HLA in healthy donors. The method was immunoSEQ multiplex PCR; TCRdb's version includes in-frame clones alone and lacks a portion of them. This table has about 160,000 clones, roughly 80% appearing once. The sample comprised PBMCs. The receptors originated from a girl between 5 and 17 years old in good health and CMV-seropositive. Both conserved end residues are part of each CDR3. The D gene is left open where the match is weak. Not all rows give a size; the values are once, few, many and, for expanded clones, a class.

len,abundance,v_gene,j_gene,d_gene,CDR3aa,CDR3nt
14,-,TRBV7-2,TRBJ1-5,TRBD1,CASSTRQGNQPQHF,TGTGCCAGCAGCACCCGACAGGGGAATCAGCCCCAGCATTTT
16,-,TRBV10-1,TRBJ2-4,TRBD1,CASSLTQTGGTAIQYF,TGCGCCAGCAGTCTAACCCAAACAGGGGGCACCGCCATTCAGTACTTC
14,once,TRBV5-1,TRBJ1-1,TRBD1,CASSLGTGGTEAFF,TGCGCCAGCAGCTTGGGGACAGGGGGCACTGAAGCTTTCTTT
15,-,TRBV5-1,TRBJ2-5,-,CASSPQGGHQETQYF,TGCGCCAGCAGCCCGCAGGGCGGACACCAAGAGACCCAGTACTTC
15,-,TRBV2,TRBJ1-5,TRBD1,CASRKGAMGNQPQHF,TGTGCCAGCAGAAAGGGGGCTATGGGCAATCAGCCCCAGCATTTT
17,-,TRBV13,TRBJ2-1,TRBD2,CASSLASSGNPYNEQFF,TGTGCCAGCAGCTTAGCCTCTAGCGGGAACCCCTACAATGAGCAGTTCTTC
15,-,TRBV5-6,TRBJ1-2,-,CASSYRQVGAAGYTF,TGTGCCAGCAGCTATAGACAGGTGGGAGCGGCTGGCTACACCTTC
12,-,TRBV5-4,TRBJ1-1,TRBD1,CASSLGTGEAFF,TGTGCCAGCAGCTTGGGGACAGGCGAAGCTTTCTTT
15,once,TRBV18,TRBJ2-3,-,CASSPPLRHTDTQYF,TGTGCCAGCTCACCCCCGCTGCGACACACAGATACGCAGTATTTT
15,medium-sized,TRBV5-1,TRBJ2-3,TRBD2,CASSSRPGGQDTQYF,TGCGCCAGCAGCTCTCGTCCGGGGGGGCAGGATACGCAGTATTTT
15,-,TRBV28,TRBJ2-3,-,CASSLREFSSDTQYF,TGTGCCAGCAGTTTACGGGAATTTAGCTCAGATACGCAGTATTTT
17,once,TRBV10-2,TRBJ2-1,TRBD2,CASNPSGRASSYNEQFF,TGCGCCAGCAATCCTAGCGGGAGGGCCAGCTCCTACAATGAGCAGTTCTTC
15,-,TRBV2,TRBJ1-1,-,CASRFLAGMNTEAFF,TGTGCCAGCAGGTTCTTGGCAGGGATGAACACTGAAGCTTTCTTT
14,-,TRBV5-1,TRBJ1-1,-,CASSLRTANTEAFF,TGCGCCAGCAGCTTGCGAACTGCGAACACTGAAGCTTTCTTT
15,-,TRBV28,TRBJ2-7,TRBD2,CASTMGLANAYEQYF,TGTGCCAGCACTATGGGACTAGCTAATGCCTACGAGCAGTACTTC
13,few,TRBV5-1,TRBJ2-2,TRBD1,CASSGQDTGELFF,TGCGCCAGCAGCGGACAGGACACCGGGGAGCTGTTTTTT
14,-,TRBV7-2,TRBJ2-7,TRBD1,CASSEGQGFHEQYF,TGTGCCAGCAGCGAGGGACAGGGGTTCCACGAGCAGTACTTC
15,-,TRBV7-9,TRBJ2-7,TRBD1,CASSLGHRGTDEQYF,TGTGCCAGCAGCTTAGGTCACAGGGGAACGGACGAGCAGTACTTC
15,-,TRBV7-2,TRBJ2-1,TRBD2,CASRNGGSNYNEQFF,TGTGCCAGCAGAAACGGGGGGTCCAACTACAATGAGCAGTTCTTC
16,-,TRBV5-6,TRBJ2-5,TRBD2,CASSLGSGLARETQYF,TGTGCCAGCAGCTTGGGTTCGGGACTAGCGAGAGAGACCCAGTACTTC
14,-,TRBV2,TRBJ1-1,-,CASSEYVGGAEAFF,TGTGCCAGCAGTGAATATGTGGGAGGGGCTGAAGCTTTCTTT
12,-,TRBV11-3,TRBJ2-2,TRBD2,CASSSPGLALFF,TGTGCCAGCAGCTCGCCGGGACTAGCACTGTTTTTT
18,-,TRBV28,TRBJ1-2,-,CASSYPGRLVRGNYGYTF,TGTGCCAGCAGTTATCCCGGGAGACTAGTACGGGGAAACTATGGCTACACCTTC
12,-,TRBV11-2,TRBJ2-1,-,CASSLDRLEQFF,TGTGCCAGCAGCTTAGATCGCCTAGAGCAGTTCTTC
17,-,TRBV7-9,TRBJ2-7,-,CASSLAQTWGGTYEQYF,TGTGCCAGCAGCTTAGCGCAGACGTGGGGCGGTACCTACGAGCAGTACTTC
16,-,TRBV5-5,TRBJ1-2,TRBD1,CASTIATGATNYGYTF,TGTGCCAGCACCATAGCAACAGGGGCCACTAACTATGGCTACACCTTC
16,-,TRBV4-2,TRBJ2-7,TRBD2,CASSHRGGTSGYEQYF,TGTGCCAGCAGCCACCGGGGCGGGACTAGCGGCTACGAGCAGTACTTC
17,once,TRBV28,TRBJ2-7,TRBD2,CASSPLRLAGRPYEQYF,TGTGCCAGCAGCCCTCTGAGACTAGCGGGTAGGCCCTACGAGCAGTACTTC
15,-,TRBV27,TRBJ2-7,TRBD1,CASSLINRGAYEQYF,TGTGCCAGCAGTTTGATCAACAGGGGGGCCTACGAGCAGTACTTC
14,once,TRBV27,TRBJ2-1,TRBD1,CASSRPGQGDEQFF,TGTGCCAGCAGCAGACCGGGACAGGGCGATGAGCAGTTCTTC
13,once,TRBV7-2,TRBJ2-7,-,CASSPDNSYEQYF,TGTGCCAGCAGCCCAGACAACTCCTACGAGCAGTACTTC